This section outlines one T cell receptor beta chain sequence together with its context. Its antigen is as yet unknown. Primers included in the PCR were 60 Vbeta and 13 Jbeta primers. The method was immunoSEQ multiplex PCR; TCRdb's version includes in-frame clones alone and lacks a portion of them. The table records 150,000 to 200,000 clones, around 87% of them present only once. This record belongs to a study of cytomegalovirus exposure and HLA in healthy donors. At the level of the study: The study placed 80% to 85% of its 398 genotyped donors in the Caucasian-associated ancestry cluster. Study observations and caveats: Reported performance of the classifier showed diagnosis of cytomegalovirus status with high specificity and sensitivity.

The CDR3 totals 12 residues. The TCR sequence derives from a woman between 18 and 29 years old in good health and CMV-seronegative. The rearrangement joins TRBV21-1 to TRBJ2-3; the D segment call TRBD2 is taken from the table without a DNA check. TRBV21-1 is reported as a pseudogene. Source material: PBMCs. CDR3 sequence: CASSKTGDTQYF. The CDR3 region has the DNA TGTGCCAGCAGCAAAACGGGAGATACGCAGTATTTT.